This entry describes one T cell receptor (beta chain). Its antigen remains unidentified. Here immunoSEQ multiplex PCR was the method, and the copy in TCRdb shows in-frame clones only, minus some. The sample yields hundreds of thousands of clones, 80% to 95% seen once. Naive CD8 cells lacked CD45RO and underwent positive selection for CCR7, leaving out terminally differentiated effector memory CD45RA+ cells. These data come from a study of shared clonotypes between healthy human individuals. V was pared by 3 bases and J by 6 bases, with 6 bases between. In germline, CDR1 is LNHDA, CDR2 SQIVND (reference sequence). The length of the CDR3 is 12 residues. General observations from the study: Shared clonotypes: approximately 5.3% naive CD4, around 3.5% naive CD8, roughly 2.2% memory CD4, more than 0.3% memory CD8. Clonotype sharing among the donors was expected to vary with sequencing depth.

The sequenced material came from naive CD8+ T cells sorted from blood. V is TRBV19 and J is TRBJ1-5; unclear D gene. This TCR was sampled from a man aged 25-40 years in good health. The CDR3 sequence: CASSIGAQPQHF. CDR3 in DNA: TGTGCCAGTAGTATTGGCGCTCAGCCCCAGCATTTT. Full variable domain (outside the CDR3, taken from reference TRBV19 and TRBJ1-5): DGGITQSPKYLFRKEGQNVTLSCEQNLNHDAMYWYRQDPGQGLRLIYYSQIVNDFQKGDIAEGYSVSREKKESFPLTVTSAQKNPTAFYLCASSIGAQPQHFGDGTRLSIL.